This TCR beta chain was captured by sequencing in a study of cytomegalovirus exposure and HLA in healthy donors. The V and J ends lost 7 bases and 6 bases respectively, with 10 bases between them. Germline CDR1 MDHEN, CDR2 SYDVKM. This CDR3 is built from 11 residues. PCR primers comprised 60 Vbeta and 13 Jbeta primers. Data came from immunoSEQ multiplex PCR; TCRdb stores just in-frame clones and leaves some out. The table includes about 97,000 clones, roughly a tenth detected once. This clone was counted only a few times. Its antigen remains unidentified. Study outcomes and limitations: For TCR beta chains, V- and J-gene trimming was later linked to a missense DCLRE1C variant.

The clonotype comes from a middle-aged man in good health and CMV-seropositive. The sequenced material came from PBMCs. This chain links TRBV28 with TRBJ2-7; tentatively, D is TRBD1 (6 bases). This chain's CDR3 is CASKDRSEQYF. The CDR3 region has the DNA TGTGCCAGCAAAGACAGGTCCGAGCAGTACTTC.